This T cell receptor beta chain was documented in a study of blood T cell repertoires in COVID-19. As for the study in general: T cells, B-cell-depleted T cells, or PBMCs provided the cDNA or gDNA that served as material.

Clones were read by immunoSEQ multiplex PCR, and TCRdb kept only the in-frame ones, dropping some. The repertoire consists of fewer than 300,000 clones, with 88% occurring once and the leading ten covering 0.95% to 1%. V gave up 7 bases and J gave up 7 bases, with 13 bases separating them. This CDR3 is built from 12 residues. The TCR sequence derives from a woman between 40 and 55 years old who had recovered from COVID-19. The V and J genes are TRBV12-3 or TRBV12-4 and TRBJ1-1; D unresolved. The sequencing input was peripheral blood. The CDR3 protein is CASTVSTLEAFF. The CDR3 region has the DNA TGTGCCAGCACCGTTTCTACCCTTGAAGCTTTCTTT.